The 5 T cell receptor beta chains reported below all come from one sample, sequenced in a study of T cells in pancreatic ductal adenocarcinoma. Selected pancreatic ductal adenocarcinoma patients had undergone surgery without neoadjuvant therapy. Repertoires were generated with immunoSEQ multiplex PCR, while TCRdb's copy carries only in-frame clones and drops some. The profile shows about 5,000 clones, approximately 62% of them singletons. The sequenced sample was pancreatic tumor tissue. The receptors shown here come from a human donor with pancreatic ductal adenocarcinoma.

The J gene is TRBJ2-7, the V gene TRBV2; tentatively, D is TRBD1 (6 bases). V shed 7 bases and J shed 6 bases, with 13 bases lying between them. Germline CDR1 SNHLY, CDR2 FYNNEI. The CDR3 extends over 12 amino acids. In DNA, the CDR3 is TGTGCCAGCAACTTCCAGGGGTCCGAGCAGTACTTC. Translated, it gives CASNFQGSEQYF.

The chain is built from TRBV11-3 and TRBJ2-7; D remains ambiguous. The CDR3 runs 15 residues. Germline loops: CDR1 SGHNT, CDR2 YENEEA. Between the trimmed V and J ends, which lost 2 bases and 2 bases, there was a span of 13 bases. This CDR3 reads CASSLLGKGPYEQYF. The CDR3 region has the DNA TGTGCCAGCAGCTTATTGGGGAAGGGCCCCTACGAGCAGTACTTC.

The CDR3 loop reads CAISEAYRGDTQYF. The CDR3 nucleotides read TGTGCCATCAGTGAGGCCTATAGGGGAGATACGCAGTATTTT. The genes are TRBV10-3 and TRBJ2-3; maybe TRBD1 (5 bases). The CDR3 is 14 residues long. V was shortened by 2 bases and J by 5 bases, with 11 bases between the two germline ends. Germline-derived CDR1 and CDR2 are ENHRY and SYGVKD.

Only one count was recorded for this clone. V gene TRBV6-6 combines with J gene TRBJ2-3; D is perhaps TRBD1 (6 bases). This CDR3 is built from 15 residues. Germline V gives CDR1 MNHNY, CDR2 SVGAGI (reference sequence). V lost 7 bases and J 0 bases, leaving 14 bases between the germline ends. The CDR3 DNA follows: TGTGCCAGCACCCCCCGGACAGCTAGCACAGATACGCAGTATTTT. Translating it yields CASTPRTASTDTQYF.

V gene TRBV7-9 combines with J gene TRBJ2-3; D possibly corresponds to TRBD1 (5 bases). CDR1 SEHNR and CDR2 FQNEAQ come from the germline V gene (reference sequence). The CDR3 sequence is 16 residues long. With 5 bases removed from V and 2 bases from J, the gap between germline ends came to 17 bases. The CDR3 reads CASSPLGAGDTDTQYF. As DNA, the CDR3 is TGTGCCAGCAGCCCCCTAGGGGCCGGCGACACAGATACGCAGTATTTT.